This entry describes one TCR beta chain. Time point reported: pretreatment peripheral blood. Patient sample counts ranged from 1 to 8, pretreatment and on-treatment. The data derive from a study of PD-L1 blockade in urothelial cancer. CDR1 is SEHNR and CDR2 is FQNEAQ in the germline V gene (reference sequence). The CDR3 has 14 residues. The junction had 3 bases not matched to a gene; V was cut back by 7 bases and J by 3 bases. Clones were sequenced by immunoSEQ multiplex PCR, and TCRdb holds only the in-frame ones, with some missing. The table has more than 35,000 clones, about 85% seen once. Here the sequenced sample was PBMCs, taken around atezolizumab (anti-PD-L1) treatment. The chain combines TRBV7-9 with TRBJ2-1, with 10 bases that match TRBD2. This clonotype was sampled from an elderly man with urothelial cancer. The CDR3 loop is CASKTSGVYNEQFF. The CDR3 nucleotides are TGTGCCAGCAAAACTAGCGGGGTCTACAATGAGCAGTTCTTC.